Detailed here is one T cell receptor beta chain. Its specificity is unknown. PCR was performed using 60 Vbeta and 13 Jbeta primers. TCRdb's copy holds only in-frame clones and misses some; the assay was immunoSEQ multiplex PCR. Of about 130,000 clones in the sample, roughly three quarters were seen once. This entry comes from a study of cytomegalovirus exposure and HLA in healthy donors. Findings and limits, study-wide: Across donors, presence/absence analyses took sequencing depth to be roughly uniform.

Specimen: PBMCs. This TCR was recovered from a man under 40 in good health and CMV-seronegative.

The CDR3 here is CASSRSQLPGYEQYF. DNA for the CDR3: TGTGCCAGCAGCCGCTCACAACTTCCGGGCTACGAGCAGTACTTC. The rearrangement uses TRBV27 and TRBJ2-7, with D hard to call. The germline V gene encodes CDR1 MNHEY and CDR2 SMNVEV (reference sequence). V lost 6 bases and J lost 3, with 18 bases in between. The CDR3 covers 15 residues.